The 6 T cell receptor beta chains presented below share a single source sample, sequenced in a study of shared clonotypes between healthy human individuals. Libraries were prepared by immunoSEQ multiplex PCR; TCRdb keeps only in-frame clonotypes and omits some of them. The repertoire holds 2 million to 2.5 million clones, with approximately 96% as singletons. The sequencing sample was made of naive CD4+ T cells sorted from blood. Stated subset: CD45RA+ positively selected. The receptors were sampled from a man between 18 and 35 years old in good health.

This clone was seen only once. The V and J genes are TRBV27 and TRBJ1-2; TRBD1 might be the D (5 bases). The length of the CDR3 is 17 residues. Trimming shortened V by 3 bases and J by 4 bases, and 21 bases separated the two germline ends. Germline CDR1 and CDR2: MNHEY and SMNVEV (reference sequence). This CDR3 reads CASSFVGRREGSYGYTF. DNA for the CDR3: TGTGCCAGCAGTTTCGTTGGGCGCAGGGAGGGCTCCTATGGCTACACCTTC.

As for this clone: The same CDR3 arises from other DNA sequences in this sample as well. The V and J genes are TRBV5-4 and TRBJ2-7, with 9 bases lining up with TRBD2. Per germline, CDR1 SGHNT and CDR2 YYREEE (reference sequence). J lost 1 base, V lost 1 base, and 0 bases had no gene match. This CDR3 comprises 14 residues. This CDR3 reads CASSLTSGSYEQYF. The CDR3 DNA reads TGTGCCAGCAGCTTGACTAGCGGGTCCTACGAGCAGTACTTC.

This sequence joins TRBV9 and TRBJ2-3; 11 bases are a match to TRBD2. J lost 5 bases, V lost 3 bases, and 8 bases had no gene match. This CDR3 comprises 16 residues. From germline, CDR1 is SGDLS and CDR2 YYNGEE. Here the CDR3 reads CASSGTSGGLGDTQYF. CDR3 nucleotides: TGTGCCAGCAGCGGAACTAGCGGGGGCCTGGGAGATACGCAGTATTTT. The full variable domain, completed using reference TRBV9 and TRBJ2-3, is DSGVTQTPKHLITATGQRVTLRCSPRSGDLSVYWYQQSLDQGLQFLIQYYNGEERAKGNILERFSAQQFPDLHSELNLSSLELGDSALYFCASSGTSGGLGDTQYFGPGTRLTVL.

This rearrangement joins TRBV6-1 to TRBJ2-1; tentatively, D is TRBD1 or TRBD2 (5 bases each). There are 12 residues in the CDR3. Germline V CDR1 and CDR2: MNHNS, SASEGT. V was shortened by 6 bases and J by 15 bases, with 18 bases between the two germline ends. Here the CDR3 reads CASRGDGEVGFF. The CDR3, as DNA: TGTGCCAGCAGAGGGGACGGTGAAGTAGGGTTCTTC.

V and J are TRBV6-5 and TRBJ1-1; D possibly corresponds to TRBD1 (5 bases). Germline lookup yields CDR1 MNHEY and CDR2 SVGAGI. This CDR3 comprises 14 residues. Trimming removed 8 bases from V and 1 base from J, with 14 bases in between. CDR3: CASGKDSANTEAFF. The CDR3 coding sequence is TGTGCCAGCGGCAAAGACAGCGCGAACACTGAAGCTTTCTTT.

V usage is TRBV10-3 and J usage is TRBJ2-2; TRBD2 matches at 7 bases. CDR3 length: 16 amino acids. The V gene's germline CDR1 is ENHRY and CDR2 SYGVKD. After removal of 6 bases from V and 2 bases from J, the junction contained 9 bases not matched to a gene. CDR3 loop: CAISRFAGDNTGELFF. For the CDR3, the DNA is TGTGCCATCAGCCGGTTCGCGGGGGATAACACCGGGGAGCTGTTTTTT.